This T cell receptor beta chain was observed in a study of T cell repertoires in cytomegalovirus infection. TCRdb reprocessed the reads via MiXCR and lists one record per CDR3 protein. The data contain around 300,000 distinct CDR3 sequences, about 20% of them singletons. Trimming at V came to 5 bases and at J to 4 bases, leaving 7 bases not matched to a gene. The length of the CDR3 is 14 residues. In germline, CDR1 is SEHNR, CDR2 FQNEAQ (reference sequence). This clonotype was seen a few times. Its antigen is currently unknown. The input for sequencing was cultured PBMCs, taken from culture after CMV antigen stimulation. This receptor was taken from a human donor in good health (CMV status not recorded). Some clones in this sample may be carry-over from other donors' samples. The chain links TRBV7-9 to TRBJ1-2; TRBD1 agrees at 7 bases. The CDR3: CASSPGTVGYGYTF. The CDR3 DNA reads TGTGCCAGCAGCCCCGGGACAGTCGGCTATGGCTACACCTTC.